This T cell receptor (beta chain) was documented in a study of blood T cell repertoires in COVID-19. Turning to the study itself: Samples representing acute and convalescent COVID-19 were sourced from the United States, Italy and Spain. The cDNA or gDNA used as material had been derived from T cells, B-cell-depleted T cells, or PBMCs.

Original analysis: Quantification of nucleated cells was approximated via reference gene primer amplification. Sequenced by immunoSEQ multiplex PCR; TCRdb stores in-frame clones only, minus some. V, J and clone size derive from that table, while D and trimming were established from the DNA sequence. The sample has around 120,000 clones; more than 70% are singletons. Looked up from germline, CDR1 is MNHEY and CDR2 is SMNVEV (reference sequence). With 6 bases clipped from V and 4 bases from J, the junction kept 18 bases outside the gene matches. CDR3 size: 19 residues. The chain combines TRBV27 with TRBJ2-1; 10 bases map to TRBD2. This clonotype was sampled from a man aged 65-85 years with acute or convalescent COVID-19. Sample: peripheral blood. CDR3 DNA sequence: TGTGCCAGCAGCTCCCTCTCAGGTAGCGGGGGGTCTCCTTACAATGAGCAGTTCTTC. The encoded protein is CASSSLSGSGGSPYNEQFF.